This passage covers 5 T cell receptor beta chains from one sample sequenced in a study of technical replicates of blood from a few donors. Clones were read by immunoSEQ multiplex PCR, and TCRdb kept only the in-frame ones, dropping some. This table has around 65,000 clones, roughly 86% appearing once. Sequences were obtained from PBMCs. Receptors were obtained from a human donor in good health. Some clones in this sample may be carry-over from other donors' samples.

The chain uses TRBV28 and TRBJ1-6; D is perhaps TRBD1 (5 bases). The V end was cut by 4 bases, the J end by 7 bases, with 17 bases between. CDR3 length equals 16 residues. CDR1 is MDHEN and CDR2 is SYDVKM in the germline V gene. The CDR3 bases are TGTGCCAGCAGTTCCCTTCGGGGGAATCGGAATTCACCCCTCCACTTT. Its protein is CASSSLRGNRNSPLHF.

Notes on this clone: The CDR3 does not end in the conserved phenylalanine or tryptophan, so this is likely a read error. The DNA is left out, because the CDR3 cannot be placed on it with certainty; the CDR3 is given as TCRdb lists it. The gene calls are TRBV7-2 and TRBJ2-7; the DNA was not used to check the table's D call, TRBD1. The CDR3 is 14 residues long, ends included. CDR1 SGHTA and CDR2 FQGNSA come from the germline V gene. The CDR3 here is CASFTGRAPTSSTS.

The chain has TRBV5-6 and TRBJ2-1, with 8 nucleotides matching TRBD1. Germline V gives CDR1 SGHDT, CDR2 YYEEEE. V was clipped by 0 bases and J by 3 bases; unmatched bases: 5. This CDR3 has 16 residues. In DNA, the CDR3 is TGTGCCAGCAGCTTGGGAGGGACAGGCCACTACAATGAGCAGTTCTTC. Residues: CASSLGGTGHYNEQFF. Looking up the rest from reference TRBV5-6 and TRBJ2-1 gives the full variable domain: DAGVTQSPTHLIKTRGQQVTLRCSPKSGHDTVSWYQQALGQGPQFIFQYYEEEERQRGNFPDRFSGHQFPNYSSELNVNALLLGDSALYLCASSLGGTGHYNEQFFGPGTRLTVL.

The rearrangement links TRBV2 to TRBJ1-1, with D possibly TRBD1 on 6 matching bases. V lost 6 bases and J 3 bases, leaving 11 bases between the germline ends. CDR1 SNHLY and CDR2 FYNNEI come from the germline V gene. This CDR3 spans 13 amino acids. The CDR3 coding sequence is TGTGCCAGCAGGGCTGACAGGTACACTGAAGCTTTCTTT. This codes for CASRADRYTEAFF.

The chain couples TRBV7-6 to TRBJ2-5; 7 positions match TRBD2. The CDR3 spans 14 residues. V was clipped by 4 bases and J by 1 base; unmatched bases: 3. In germline, CDR1 is SGHVS, CDR2 FNYEAQ. The chain's CDR3 is CASSSSGAQETQYF. In DNA form, the CDR3 reads TGTGCCAGCAGCTCTAGCGGAGCCCAAGAGACCCAGTACTTC.